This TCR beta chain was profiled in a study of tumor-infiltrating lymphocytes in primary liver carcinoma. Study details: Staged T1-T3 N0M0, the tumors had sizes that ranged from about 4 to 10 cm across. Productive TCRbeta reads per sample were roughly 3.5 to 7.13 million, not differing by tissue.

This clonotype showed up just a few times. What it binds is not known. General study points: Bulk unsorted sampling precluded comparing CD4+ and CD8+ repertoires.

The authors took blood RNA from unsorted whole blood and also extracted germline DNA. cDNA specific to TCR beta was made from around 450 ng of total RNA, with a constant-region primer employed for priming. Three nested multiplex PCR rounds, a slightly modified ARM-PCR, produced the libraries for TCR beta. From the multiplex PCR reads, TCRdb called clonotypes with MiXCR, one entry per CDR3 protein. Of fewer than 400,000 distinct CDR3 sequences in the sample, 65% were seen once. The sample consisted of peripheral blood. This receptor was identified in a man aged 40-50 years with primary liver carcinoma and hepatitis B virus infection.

CDR3 nucleotides: TGTGCCAGCAGCACACCCCGGGCCTCGGGTTACAATGAGCAGTTCTTC. Translated: CASSTPRASGYNEQFF. The gene calls are TRBV5-4 and TRBJ2-1, with D unclear. The CDR3 contains 16 residues. V was clipped by 4 bases and J by 4 bases, with 18 bases between them. Germline CDR1 and CDR2: SGHNT and YYREEE (reference sequence). Variable domain in full (rest from reference TRBV5-4 and TRBJ2-1): ETGVTQSPTHLIKTRGQQVTLRCSSQSGHNTVSWYQQALGQGPQFIFQYYREEENGRGNFPPRFSGLQFPNYSSELNVNALELDDSALYLCASSTPRASGYNEQFFGPGTRLTVL.